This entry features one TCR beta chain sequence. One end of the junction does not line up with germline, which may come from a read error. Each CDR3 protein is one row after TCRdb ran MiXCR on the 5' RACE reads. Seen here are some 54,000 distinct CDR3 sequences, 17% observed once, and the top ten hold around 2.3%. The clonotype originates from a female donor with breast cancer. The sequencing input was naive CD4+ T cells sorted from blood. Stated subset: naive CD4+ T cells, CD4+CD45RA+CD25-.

The CDR3 region is CAGSLGRYEQYF. The DNA of the CDR3 is TGTGCCGGCAGTTTAGGGAGGTACGAGCAGTACTTC. The chain employs TRBV28 and TRBJ2-7, with D possibly being TRBD2 (6 bases). The germline V gene has CDR1 MDHEN and CDR2 SYDVKM. CDR3 length equals 12 residues.